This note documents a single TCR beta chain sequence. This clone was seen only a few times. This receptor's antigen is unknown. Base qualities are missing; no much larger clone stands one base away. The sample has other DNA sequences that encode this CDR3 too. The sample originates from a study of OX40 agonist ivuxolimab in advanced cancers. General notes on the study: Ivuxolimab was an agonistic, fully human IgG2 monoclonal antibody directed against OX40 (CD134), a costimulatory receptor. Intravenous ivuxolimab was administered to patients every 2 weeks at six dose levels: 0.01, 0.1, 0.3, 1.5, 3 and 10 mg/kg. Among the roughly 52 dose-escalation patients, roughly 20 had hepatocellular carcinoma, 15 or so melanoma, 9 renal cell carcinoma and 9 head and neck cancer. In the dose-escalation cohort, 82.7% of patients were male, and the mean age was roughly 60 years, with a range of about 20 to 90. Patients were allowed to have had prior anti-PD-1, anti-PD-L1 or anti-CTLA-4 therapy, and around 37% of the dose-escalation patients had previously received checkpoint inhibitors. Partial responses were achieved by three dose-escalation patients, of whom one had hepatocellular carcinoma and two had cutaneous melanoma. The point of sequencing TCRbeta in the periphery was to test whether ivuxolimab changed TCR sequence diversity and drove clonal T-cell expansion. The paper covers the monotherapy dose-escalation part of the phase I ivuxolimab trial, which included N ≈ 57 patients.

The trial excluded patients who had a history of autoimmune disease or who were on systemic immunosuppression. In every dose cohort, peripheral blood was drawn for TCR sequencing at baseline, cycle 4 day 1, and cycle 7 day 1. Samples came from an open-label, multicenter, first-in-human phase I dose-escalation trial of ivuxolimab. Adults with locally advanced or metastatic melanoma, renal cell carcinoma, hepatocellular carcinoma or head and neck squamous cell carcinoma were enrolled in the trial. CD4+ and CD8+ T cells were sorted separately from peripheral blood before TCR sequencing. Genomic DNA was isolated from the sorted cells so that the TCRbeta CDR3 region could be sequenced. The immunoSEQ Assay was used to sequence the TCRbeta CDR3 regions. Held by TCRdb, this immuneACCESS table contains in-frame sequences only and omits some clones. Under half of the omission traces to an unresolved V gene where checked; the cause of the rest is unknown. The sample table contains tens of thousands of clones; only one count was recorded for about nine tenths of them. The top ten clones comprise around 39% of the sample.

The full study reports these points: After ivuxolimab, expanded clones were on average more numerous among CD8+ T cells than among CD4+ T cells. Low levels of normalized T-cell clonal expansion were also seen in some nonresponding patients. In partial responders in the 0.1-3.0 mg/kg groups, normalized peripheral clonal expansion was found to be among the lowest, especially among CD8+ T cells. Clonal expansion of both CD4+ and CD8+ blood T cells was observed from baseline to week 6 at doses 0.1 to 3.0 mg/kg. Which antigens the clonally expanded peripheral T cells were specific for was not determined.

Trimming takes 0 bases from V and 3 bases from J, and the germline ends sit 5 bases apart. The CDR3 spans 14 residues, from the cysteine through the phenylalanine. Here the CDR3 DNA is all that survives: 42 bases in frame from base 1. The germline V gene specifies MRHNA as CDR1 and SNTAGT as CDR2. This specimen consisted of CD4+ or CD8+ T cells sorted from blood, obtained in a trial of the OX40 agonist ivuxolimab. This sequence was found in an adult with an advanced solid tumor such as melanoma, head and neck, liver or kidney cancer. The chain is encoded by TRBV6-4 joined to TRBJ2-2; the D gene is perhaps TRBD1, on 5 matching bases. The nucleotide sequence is TGTGCCAGCAGTGACTCGACAGACACCGGGGAGCTGTTTTTT. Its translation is CASSDSTDTGELFF.